Listed here are 27 T cell receptor beta chains from one sample, sequenced in a study of vaccination and CD4 T cells after COVID-19. The study sequenced cultured CD4+ T cell DNA using the Oncomine TCR Beta short-read assay. Each CDR3 protein is one row after TCRdb ran MiXCR on the PCR reads. The sample holds 15,000 to 19,000 distinct CDR3 sequences, about 42% seen once. The treatment is: roughly 10-day PBMC culture with coronavirus spike peptide pools or control peptides (ViraFEST assay). For these receptors, no antigen is known. Sequencing was performed on cultured CD4+ T cells from blood. The receptors were gathered from a human donor with COVID-19.

This clonotype was observed a few times. The rearrangement uses TRBV11-2 and TRBJ1-3; TRBD1 might be the D (6 bases). The CDR3 totals 15 residues. Trimming removed 1 base from V and 2 bases from J, with 9 bases in between. Germline lookup yields CDR1 SGHAT and CDR2 FQNNGV. As DNA, the CDR3 is TGTGCCAGCAGCTTAGTCCGGGACACTGGAAACACCATATATTTT. Encoded protein: CASSLVRDTGNTIYF.

Judged by abundance, this clonotype is hyperexpanded. The J gene is TRBJ2-4, the V gene TRBV27; 9 nucleotides line up with TRBD1. Trimming at V came to 5 bases and at J to 1 base, leaving 6 bases not matched to a gene. This CDR3 region has 16 residues. CDR1 is MNHEY and CDR2 is SMNVEV in the germline V gene (reference sequence). The CDR3 DNA is TGTGCCAGCAGTGCTCCACAGGGGGCGGCCAAAAACATTCAGTACTTC. Translation gives CASSAPQGAAKNIQYF.

The chain joins TRBV19 to TRBJ2-5, with D hard to call. Between the trimmed V and J ends, which lost 6 bases and 2 bases, there was a span of 10 bases. The CDR3 totals 13 residues. The germline V gene encodes CDR1 LNHDA and CDR2 SQIVND (reference sequence). The CDR3 here is CASRGWPQETQYF. The DNA for the CDR3 is TGTGCCAGTAGGGGATGGCCGCAAGAGACCCAGTACTTC.

The J gene is TRBJ1-4, the V gene TRBV20-1; tentatively, D is TRBD1 (5 bases). This CDR3 spans 17 amino acids. V was cut by 1 base and J by 1 base, with 16 bases left in between. CDR1 and CDR2 (germline): DFQATT, SNEGSKA (reference sequence). CDR3 loop: CSARGPGGARTNEKLFF. CDR3 DNA: TGCAGTGCTAGAGGACCTGGGGGAGCGCGAACTAATGAAAAACTGTTTTTT.

Here the CDR3 reads CASSLGGSGGYNEQFF. CDR3 in DNA: TGTGCCAGCAGTTTAGGGGGTAGCGGGGGATACAATGAGCAGTTCTTC. The rearrangement uses TRBV6-5 and TRBJ2-1; 9 positions agree with TRBD2. The germline CDR1 and CDR2 sequences are MNHEY and SVGAGI. This CDR3 spans 16 amino acids. Germline trimming cut 4 bases from V and 4 bases from J; bases unmatched to any gene: 8.

This clonotype turned up a few times. The V and J genes are TRBV6-5 and TRBJ1-3; D might be TRBD1 (5 bases). V lost 4 bases and J 4 bases, leaving 26 bases between the germline ends. This CDR3 region has 19 residues. CDR1 MNHEY and CDR2 SVGAGI come from the germline V gene. CDR3 in DNA: TGTGCCAGCAGTTCCTCTGATGCTCCAGGGCCACCGGGGGGAAACACCATATATTTT. Translation gives CASSSSDAPGPPGGNTIYF.

The chain employs TRBV6-2 or TRBV6-3 and TRBJ2-3; D unresolved. CDR3 size: 15 residues. Germline V gene data show CDR1 as MNHEY and CDR2 as SVGEGT. V lost 5 bases and J 8 bases, leaving 20 bases between the germline ends. CDR3 loop: CASSDHSRTPGTQYF. In DNA form, the CDR3 reads TGTGCCAGCAGTGACCACTCGAGGACCCCGGGTACGCAGTATTTT.

This chain uses TRBV5-4 with TRBJ2-1, with D maybe TRBD1 (5 bases). CDR3 length: 14 amino acids. Trimming took off 0 bases at V and 6 bases at J, with 10 bases between the two ends. CDR1 and CDR2 (germline): SGHNT, YYREEE (reference sequence). The CDR3 sequence: CASSLEVGANEQFF. Written as DNA, the CDR3 is TGTGCCAGCAGCTTGGAGGTTGGGGCCAATGAGCAGTTCTTC.

The chain combines TRBV5-1 with TRBJ2-3; perhaps TRBD1 as D (6 bases). The germline V and J ends were trimmed by 2 bases and 0 bases, with 13 bases remaining between them. Germline assignment: CDR1 SGHRS and CDR2 YFSETQ. This CDR3 region has 16 residues. CDR3 sequence: CASSFTLGASTDTQYF. DNA of the CDR3: TGCGCCAGCAGCTTTACCCTGGGGGCAAGCACAGATACGCAGTATTTT.

This clonotype has just a few counts. One end of the junction is discordant with germline, which a read error may explain. V gene TRBV27 combines with J gene TRBJ1-1; D unresolved. The CDR3 is 10 amino acids. Germline V lookup: CDR1 MNHEY, CDR2 SMNVEV (reference sequence). The CDR3 nucleotides are TGCCCCGGGCCAGCCACTGAAGCTTTCTTT. This encodes CPGPATEAFF.

The chain joins TRBV18 to TRBJ2-3, with 7 bases lining up with TRBD2. With 3 bases clipped from V and 0 bases from J, the junction kept 12 bases outside the gene matches. Germline V CDR1 and CDR2: KGHSH, LQKENI. The CDR3 has 18 amino acids. CDR3 residues: CASSPNAVGGSSTDTQYF. For the CDR3, the DNA is TGTGCCAGCTCACCGAACGCTGTGGGGGGGTCTAGCACAGATACGCAGTATTTT.

This chain joins TRBV21-1 and TRBJ2-7. TRBV21-1 is given as a pseudogene. This CDR3 is 14 amino acids long. The CDR3 bases are TGTGCCAGCAGCAAAGTGGGGAGCTCCTACGAGCAGTACTTC. Translation gives CASSKVGSSYEQYF.

V and J are TRBV2 and TRBJ1-2; the D gene is possibly TRBD1 (5 bases). Germline V gene lookup returns CDR1 SNHLY and CDR2 FYNNEI. The V end was cut by 6 bases, the J end by 4 bases, with 15 bases between. The CDR3 runs to 14 residues. The CDR3 loop is CASRMGTRTYGYTF. As DNA, the CDR3 is TGTGCCAGCAGAATGGGGACCCGGACCTATGGCTACACCTTC. Full variable domain (remainder filled in from reference TRBV2 and TRBJ1-2): EPEVTQTPSHQVTQMGQEVILRCVPISNHLYFYWYRQILGQKVEFLVSFYNNEISEKSEIFDDQFSVERPDGSNFTLKIRSTKLEDSAMYFCASRMGTRTYGYTFGSGTRLTVV.

The rearrangement uses TRBV24-1 and TRBJ2-1; 9 nucleotides align to TRBD1. Germline CDR1 KGHDR, CDR2 SFDVKD. The V and J ends lost 7 bases and 9 bases, in that order; junction bases with no gene match: 12. This CDR3 comprises 15 residues. The CDR3 DNA sequence: TGTGCCACCAGGGACACCGGGACAGGGACTGGTGAGCAGTTCTTC. Translated, it gives CATRDTGTGTGEQFF.

A few counts support this clonotype. This chain connects TRBV20-1 to TRBJ2-2; 10 positions match TRBD2. Germline CDR1 DFQATT, CDR2 SNEGSKA (reference sequence). Trimming at V came to 0 bases and at J to 3 bases, leaving 7 bases not matched to a gene. The CDR3 extends over 17 amino acids. CDR3 coding DNA: TGCAGTGCTAGAGATCGAGCTAGCGGGGGTTACACCGGGGAGCTGTTTTTT. Amino acids: CSARDRASGGYTGELFF.

V gene TRBV28 combines with J gene TRBJ2-5; 9 nucleotides align to TRBD1. Germline values: CDR1 MDHEN, CDR2 SYDVKM. The CDR3 has 15 residues. J gave up 4 bases and V 3 bases, and 6 bases lay outside the gene matches. DNA of the CDR3: TGTGCCAGCAGTTTCGGGACAGGGTTAGGAGAGACCCAGTACTTC. Translated: CASSFGTGLGETQYF.

The chain links TRBV6-5 to TRBJ1-1; TRBD1 matches 7 bases. Germline CDR1 and CDR2: MNHEY and SVGAGI. Losses at the gene ends were 0 bases for V and 1 base for J; bases not matched to a gene: 5. The CDR3 extends over 16 amino acids. For the CDR3, the DNA is TGTGCCAGCAGTTACTCGAGGGACAGACCGAACACTGAAGCTTTCTTT. This sequence encodes CASSYSRDRPNTEAFF.

With respect to this clonotype: At one end the junction does not follow the germline gene, possibly because of a read error. The chain joins TRBV7-7 to TRBJ2-5; TRBD2 aligns across 7 bases. CDR1 and CDR2 (germline): SSHAT, FNYEAQ (reference sequence). CDR3 length: 14 residues. CDR3 amino acids: CASSFREGQETQYF. In nucleotides, the CDR3 is TGTGCTAGCAGCTTCAGGGAGGGACAAGAGACCCAGTACTTC. Drawing the rest from reference TRBV7-7 and TRBJ2-5, the complete variable domain is GAGVSQSPRYKVTKRGQDVTLRCDPISSHATLYWYQQALGQGPEFLTYFNYEAQPDKSGLPSDRFSAERPEGSISTLTIQRTEQRDSAMYRCASSFREGQETQYFGPGTRLLVL.

The chain recombines TRBV6-1 with TRBJ1-6, with D possibly being TRBD1 (6 bases). The CDR3 contains 16 residues. CDR1 is MNHNS and CDR2 is SASEGT in the germline V gene. Trimming removed 5 bases at V and 8 bases at J, with 19 bases between. In DNA form, the CDR3 reads TGTGCCAGCAGTCAGAGGGGGGAGGCTTCCGATTCACCCCTCCACTTT. Translated: CASSQRGEASDSPLHF.

This clonotype has just a few counts. The chain couples TRBV6-2 or TRBV6-3 to TRBJ1-5; weak D call: TRBD1 (6 bases). Germline assignment: CDR1 MNHEY and CDR2 SVGEGT. CDR3 length: 16 amino acids. Deletions cut 3 bases from V and 5 bases from J, with 17 bases between. CDR3 in amino acids: CASSYAPRGGDQPQHF. DNA of the CDR3: TGTGCCAGCAGTTATGCCCCTCGAGGGGGGGATCAGCCCCAGCATTTT.

In this sample, this clonotype turned up a few times. This sequence joins TRBV27 and TRBJ1-3, with D tentatively TRBD1 (5 bases). The V end lost 5 bases, the J end lost 2 bases, and 10 bases lay between the germline ends. Looked up from germline, CDR1 is MNHEY and CDR2 is SMNVEV (reference sequence). The CDR3 is 14 amino acids. The CDR3 DNA reads as TGTGCCAGCAGTACGAGGGGCGCTGGAAACACCATATATTTT. Amino acids: CASSTRGAGNTIYF.

The rearrangement joins TRBV12-3 or TRBV12-4 to TRBJ2-2; D perhaps matches TRBD1 (5 bases). V lost 5 bases to trimming and J lost 6 bases, with 10 bases between them. This CDR3 is built from 13 residues. CDR3 region: CASSPQAAGELFF. The CDR3 DNA reads TGTGCCAGCAGTCCACAGGCGGCCGGGGAGCTGTTTTTT.

This clonotype was observed a few times. The chain combines TRBV7-9 with TRBJ1-5; tentative D call: TRBD1 (6 bases). Germline CDR1 SEHNR, CDR2 FQNEAQ (reference sequence). This CDR3 contains 15 residues. Trimming removed 6 bases at V and 7 bases at J, with 19 bases between. The CDR3 DNA follows: TGTGCCAGCAGTCTCACGGGGGCTCTCGGGCAGCCCCAGCATTTT. It codes for CASSLTGALGQPQHF.

The chain employs TRBV12-2 and TRBJ2-2; TRBD1, the table's D call, lacks a check against the DNA. TRBV12-2 is deemed a pseudogene. The CDR3 is made up of 17 amino acids. DNA of the CDR3: TGTGCAAGTCGCTTAACCACGGACAGGGAGAACACCGGGGAGCTGTTTTTT. Residues: CASRLTTDRENTGELFF.

The chain combines TRBV15 with TRBJ2-5; tentatively, D is TRBD1 (6 bases). The germline CDR1 and CDR2 sequences are LNHNV and YYDKDF (reference sequence). V was shortened by 1 base and J by 5 bases, with 17 bases between the two germline ends. This CDR3 region has 16 residues. CDR3 residues: CATSRVSTGRRETQYF. CDR3 DNA sequence: TGTGCCACCAGCAGAGTTAGTACAGGGAGACGGGAGACCCAGTACTTC.

The V gene is TRBV15, the J gene TRBJ1-1; D is ambiguous. V dropped 1 base and J dropped 5 bases, with 11 bases sitting between them. The CDR3 has 14 residues. Germline V lookup: CDR1 LNHNV, CDR2 YYDKDF (reference sequence). CDR3 nucleotide sequence: TGTGCCACCAGCAGAGTTAACCCACGGACTGAAGCTTTCTTT. Its protein product is CATSRVNPRTEAFF. Based on the CDR3 plus reference TRBV15 and TRBJ1-1, the full variable domain is DAMVIQNPRYQVTQFGKPVTLSCSQTLNHNVMYWYQQKSSQAPKLLFHYYDKDFNNEADTPDNFQSRRPNTSFCFLDIRSPGLGDTAMYLCATSRVNPRTEAFFGQGTRLTVV.

The genes are TRBV2 and TRBJ2-6; D may be TRBD2 (5 bases). V lost 1 base to trimming and J lost 0 bases, with 7 bases between them. Germline CDR1 and CDR2: SNHLY and FYNNEI. This CDR3 comprises 16 residues. The CDR3 bases are TGTGCCAGCAGTGAAGTGGGGAGCTCTGGGGCCAACGTCCTGACTTTC. The encoded protein is CASSEVGSSGANVLTF. The full variable domain, completed using reference TRBV2 and TRBJ2-6, is EPEVTQTPSHQVTQMGQEVILRCVPISNHLYFYWYRQILGQKVEFLVSFYNNEISEKSEIFDDQFSVERPDGSNFTLKIRSTKLEDSAMYFCASSEVGSSGANVLTFGAGSRLTVL.